Shown below are 5 T cell receptor beta chains from a single sample sequenced in a study of PD-1 blockade in mismatch repair-deficient tumors. Libraries were prepared by immunoSEQ multiplex PCR; TCRdb keeps only in-frame clonotypes and omits some of them. The sample carries around 100,000 clones, roughly 80% recorded once. The specimen comprised peripheral blood, sampled 60 weeks after starting pembrolizumab. The receptors derive from an adult with mismatch repair-deficient cancer.

This rearrangement joins TRBV5-1 to TRBJ2-5, with TRBD2 matching 9 bases. Germline assignment: CDR1 SGHRS and CDR2 YFSETQ. J lost 2 bases, V lost 4 bases, and 9 bases had no gene match. CDR3 length: 16 amino acids. The DNA of the CDR3 is TGCGCCAGCAGCGTAAGCGGGGGGAATATACAAGAGACCCAGTACTTC. Translation: CASSVSGGNIQETQYF.

This clone occurred once. The chain carries TRBV5-1 and TRBJ2-6; TRBD1 agrees at 8 bases. The V gene end was trimmed by 2 bases and the J gene end by 3 bases; junction bases not matched to a gene: 10. The CDR3 runs to 18 residues. In germline, CDR1 is SGHRS, CDR2 YFSETQ. The CDR3 DNA follows: TGCGCCAGCAGCTTTAGTTCCGCAGGGGGCTATGGGGCCAACGTCCTGACTTTC. This codes for CASSFSSAGGYGANVLTF.

The chain joins TRBV7-6 to TRBJ2-2; no definite D call. V was pared by 1 base and J by 5 bases, with 5 bases between. Germline V gene data show CDR1 as SGHVS and CDR2 as FNYEAQ. CDR3 length: 13 amino acids. CDR3 region: CASSLGETGELFF. Here the CDR3 DNA reads TGTGCCAGCAGCTTAGGTGAAACCGGGGAGCTGTTTTTT.

This clone was recorded only once. The V call is TRBV5-5, the J call TRBJ2-1; 12 nucleotides agree with TRBD2. The CDR3 runs 15 residues. V trimming: 0 bases; J trimming: 8 bases; junction bases outside the gene matches: 3. Germline-derived CDR1 and CDR2 are SGHKS and YYEKEE (reference sequence). The DNA for the CDR3 is TGTGCCAGCAGCTTGGGACTAGCGGGAGATTATGAGCAGTTCTTC. Residues: CASSLGLAGDYEQFF.

The J gene is TRBJ1-1, the V gene TRBV7-3, with a possible D match to TRBD1 (5 bases). CDR1 SGHTA and CDR2 FQGTGA come from the germline V gene. Deletions cut 5 bases from V and 1 base from J, with 14 bases between. CDR3 length: 15 amino acids. In DNA, the CDR3 is TGTGCCAGCAGCCCCAACCTCAGGGAGAACACTGAAGCTTTCTTT. It yields the protein CASSPNLRENTEAFF. Filled out from reference TRBV7-3 and TRBJ1-1, the complete variable domain reads GAGVSQTPSNKVTEKGKYVELRCDPISGHTALYWYRQSLGQGPEFLIYFQGTGAADDSGLPNDRFFAVRPEGSVSTLKIQRTERGDSAVYLCASSPNLRENTEAFFGQGTRLTVV.